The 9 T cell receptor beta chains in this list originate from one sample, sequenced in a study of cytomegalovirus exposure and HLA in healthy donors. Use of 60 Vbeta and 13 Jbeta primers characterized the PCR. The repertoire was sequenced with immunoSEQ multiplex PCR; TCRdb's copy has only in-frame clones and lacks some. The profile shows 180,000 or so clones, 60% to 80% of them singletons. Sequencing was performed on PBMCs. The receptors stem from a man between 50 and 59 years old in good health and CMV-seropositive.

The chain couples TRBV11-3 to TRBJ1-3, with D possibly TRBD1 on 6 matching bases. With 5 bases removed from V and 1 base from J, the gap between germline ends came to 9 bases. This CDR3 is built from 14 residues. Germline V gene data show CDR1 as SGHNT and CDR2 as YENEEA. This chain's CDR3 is CASSITGSGNTIYF. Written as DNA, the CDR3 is TGTGCCAGCAGCATTACAGGGTCTGGAAACACCATATATTTT. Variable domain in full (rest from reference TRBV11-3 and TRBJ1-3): EAGVVQSPRYKIIEKKQPVAFWCNPISGHNTLYWYLQNLGQGPELLIRYENEEAVDDSQLPKDRFSAERLKGVDSTLKIQPAELGDSAVYLCASSITGSGNTIYFGEGSWLTVV.

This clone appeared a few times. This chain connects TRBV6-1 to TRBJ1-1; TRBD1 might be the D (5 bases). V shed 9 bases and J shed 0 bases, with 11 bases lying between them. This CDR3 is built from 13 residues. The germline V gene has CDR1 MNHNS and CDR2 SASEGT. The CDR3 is CASIREVNTEAFF. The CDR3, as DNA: TGTGCCAGTATCAGGGAAGTGAACACTGAAGCTTTCTTT.

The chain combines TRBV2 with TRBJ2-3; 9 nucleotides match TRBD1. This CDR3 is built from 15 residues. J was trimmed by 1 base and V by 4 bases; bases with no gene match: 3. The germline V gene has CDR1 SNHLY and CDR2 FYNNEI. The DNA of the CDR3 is TGTGCCAGCAGTGTAGGACAGGGGCGCACAGATACGCAGTATTTT. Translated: CASSVGQGRTDTQYF.

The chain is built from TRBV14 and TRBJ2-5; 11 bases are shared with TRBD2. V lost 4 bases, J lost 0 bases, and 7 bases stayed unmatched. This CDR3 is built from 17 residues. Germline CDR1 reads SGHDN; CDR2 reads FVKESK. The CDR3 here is CASSPPGLAEYQETQYF. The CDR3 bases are TGTGCCAGCAGCCCTCCGGGACTAGCGGAGTACCAAGAGACCCAGTACTTC.

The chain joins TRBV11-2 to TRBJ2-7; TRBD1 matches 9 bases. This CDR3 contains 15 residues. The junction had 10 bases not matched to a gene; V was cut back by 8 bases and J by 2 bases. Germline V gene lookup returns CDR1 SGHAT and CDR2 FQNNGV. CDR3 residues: CASSSSGQGTYEQYF. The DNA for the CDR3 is TGTGCCAGCTCCAGCTCGGGACAGGGAACCTACGAGCAGTACTTC.

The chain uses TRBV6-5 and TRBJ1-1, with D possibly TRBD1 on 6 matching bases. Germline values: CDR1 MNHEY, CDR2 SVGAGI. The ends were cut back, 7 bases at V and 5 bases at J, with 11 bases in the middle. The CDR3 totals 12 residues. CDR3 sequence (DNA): TGTGCCAGCAACGAGGGGGGGACTGAAGCTTTCTTT. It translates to CASNEGGTEAFF.

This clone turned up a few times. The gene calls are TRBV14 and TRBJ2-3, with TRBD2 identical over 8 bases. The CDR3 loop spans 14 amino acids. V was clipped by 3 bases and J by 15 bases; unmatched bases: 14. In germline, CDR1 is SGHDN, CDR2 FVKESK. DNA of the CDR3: TGTGCCAGCAGCCATGAGAGGGTACGGGAGGGTAAATATTTT. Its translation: CASSHERVREGKYF.

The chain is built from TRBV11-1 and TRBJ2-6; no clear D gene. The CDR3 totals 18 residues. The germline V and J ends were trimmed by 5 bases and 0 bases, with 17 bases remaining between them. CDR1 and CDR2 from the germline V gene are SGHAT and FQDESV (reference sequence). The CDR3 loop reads CASSPSLGLSSGANVLTF. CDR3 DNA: TGTGCCAGCAGCCCCAGTCTAGGCCTGAGCTCTGGGGCCAACGTCCTGACTTTC.

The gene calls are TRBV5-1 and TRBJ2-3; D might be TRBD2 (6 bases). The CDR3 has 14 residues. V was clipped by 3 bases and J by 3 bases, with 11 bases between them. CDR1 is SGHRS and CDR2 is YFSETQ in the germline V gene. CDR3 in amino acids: CASSSGGWTDTQYF. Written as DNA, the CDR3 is TGCGCCAGCAGCTCCGGGGGATGGACAGATACGCAGTATTTT. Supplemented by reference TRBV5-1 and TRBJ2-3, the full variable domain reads KAGVTQTPRYLIKTRGQQVTLSCSPISGHRSVSWYQQTPGQGLQFLFEYFSETQRNKGNFPGRFSGRQFSNSRSEMNVSTLELGDSALYLCASSSGGWTDTQYFGPGTRLTVL.